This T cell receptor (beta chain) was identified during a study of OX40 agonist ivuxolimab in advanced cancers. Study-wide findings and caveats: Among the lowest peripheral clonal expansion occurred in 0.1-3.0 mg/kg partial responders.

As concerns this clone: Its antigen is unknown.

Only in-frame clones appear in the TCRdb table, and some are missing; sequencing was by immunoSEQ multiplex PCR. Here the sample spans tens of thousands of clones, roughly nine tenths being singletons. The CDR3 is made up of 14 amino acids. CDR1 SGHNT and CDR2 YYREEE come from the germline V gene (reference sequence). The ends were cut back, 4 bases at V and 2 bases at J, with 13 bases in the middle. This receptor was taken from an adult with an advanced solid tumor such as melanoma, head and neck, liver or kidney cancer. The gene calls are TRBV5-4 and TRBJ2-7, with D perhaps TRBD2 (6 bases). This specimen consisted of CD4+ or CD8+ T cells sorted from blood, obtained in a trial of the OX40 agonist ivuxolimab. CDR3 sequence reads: CASSIGTPTYEQYF. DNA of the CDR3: TGTGCCAGCAGCATCGGGACTCCAACCTACGAGCAGTACTTC.